A selection of T cell receptor beta chains follows, all from one sample in a study of control samples from healthy donors and cancer patients. Clones were read by immunoSEQ multiplex PCR, and TCRdb kept only the in-frame ones, dropping some. The sample comprises under 150,000 clones, around 87% of which are singletons, and 2.9% rests with the top ten. The specimen sequenced was blood. Receptors originate from a man between 60 and 70 years old in good health. The CDR3 runs from the conserved cysteine through the conserved F or W. The order of the fields is V gene, J gene, clone size, D gene, CDR3 protein, CDR3 DNA. A D gene is named only where the DNA matches it firmly. Expanded clones get a size class; other rows say once, few or many, or leave the size out.

>TRBV7-3|TRBJ2-1|NA|NA
CASSPNGLFDNEQFF
TGTGCCAGCAGCCCCAACGGGCTATTTGACAATGAGCAGTTCTTC
>TRBV7-3|TRBJ2-2|NA|NA
CASSLTFGTNTGELFF
TGTGCCAGCAGCTTAACGTTCGGGACGAACACCGGGGAGCTGTTTTTT
>TRBV2|TRBJ2-7|NA|NA
CASSEALRKGGEQYF
TGTGCCAGCAGTGAAGCGCTCCGGAAGGGGGGAGAGCAGTACTTC
>TRBV7-9|TRBJ1-2|NA|TRBD1
CASSAHSGQGNYGYTF
TGTGCCAGCAGCGCTCACTCGGGACAGGGAAACTATGGCTACACCTTC
>TRBV28|TRBJ1-1|NA|TRBD1
CASSSYGTGLLTMNTEAFF
TGTGCCAGCAGTTCGTACGGGACAGGACTTCTGACCATGAACACTGAAGCTTTCTTT
>TRBV9|TRBJ2-2|NA|TRBD1
CASSVLSTGGTGELFF
TGTGCCAGCAGCGTACTTTCGACAGGGGGAACCGGGGAGCTGTTTTTT
>TRBV25-1|TRBJ2-5|NA|NA
CASSWGAGETQYF
TGTGCCAGCAGTTGGGGGGCAGGGGAGACCCAGTACTTC
>TRBV5-1|TRBJ1-6|NA|NA
CASSLEQNNSPLHF
TGCGCCAGCAGCTTGGAACAGAATAATTCACCCCTCCACTTT
>TRBV11-2|TRBJ2-1|few|TRBD1
CASSSTGVLQFF
TGTGCCAGCAGCTCCACAGGGGTGTTGCAGTTCTTC
>TRBV7-2|TRBJ2-5|few|NA
CASSLSGAGVSRETQYF
TGTGCCAGCAGCTTGAGTGGAGCAGGGGTCAGCAGAGAGACCCAGTACTTC
>TRBV4-3|TRBJ2-4|NA|TRBD2
CASSQGTSGGQNIQYF
TGCGCCAGCAGCCAGGGGACTAGCGGGGGGCAAAACATTCAGTACTTC
>TRBV7-2|TRBJ1-2|few|NA
CASSLGRTSGNYGYTF
TGTGCCAGCAGCTTAGGTCGGACTTCAGGAAACTATGGCTACACCTTC
>TRBV5-6|TRBJ2-1|NA|TRBD1
CASSLRSTRGNNEQFF
TGTGCCAGCAGCTTGCGGTCTACCAGGGGGAACAATGAGCAGTTCTTC
>TRBV7-6|TRBJ2-7|many|TRBD1
CASSLVKGATYEQYF
TGTGCCAGCAGCTTAGTCAAGGGGGCTACCTACGAGCAGTACTTC
>TRBV6-5|TRBJ2-3|NA|NA
CASRPKYSSTDTQYF
TGTGCCAGCAGGCCCAAATACAGCTCCACAGATACGCAGTATTTT
>TRBV5-5|TRBJ2-5|NA|TRBD1
CASSRETGGLETQYF
TGTGCCAGCAGCCGCGAAACAGGGGGCCTCGAGACCCAGTACTTC
>TRBV7-9|TRBJ1-5|NA|NA
CATGDHSNQPQHF
TGTGCCACCGGAGATCATAGCAATCAGCCCCAGCATTTT
>TRBV10-1|TRBJ2-7|few|TRBD1
CASSQRTGGEQYF
TGCGCCAGCAGTCAAAGGACAGGGGGAGAGCAGTACTTC
>TRBV12-3/TRBV12-4|TRBJ2-3|NA|TRBD1
CASSGTGGGTQYF
TGTGCCAGCAGTGGGACAGGCGGCGGTACGCAGTATTTT